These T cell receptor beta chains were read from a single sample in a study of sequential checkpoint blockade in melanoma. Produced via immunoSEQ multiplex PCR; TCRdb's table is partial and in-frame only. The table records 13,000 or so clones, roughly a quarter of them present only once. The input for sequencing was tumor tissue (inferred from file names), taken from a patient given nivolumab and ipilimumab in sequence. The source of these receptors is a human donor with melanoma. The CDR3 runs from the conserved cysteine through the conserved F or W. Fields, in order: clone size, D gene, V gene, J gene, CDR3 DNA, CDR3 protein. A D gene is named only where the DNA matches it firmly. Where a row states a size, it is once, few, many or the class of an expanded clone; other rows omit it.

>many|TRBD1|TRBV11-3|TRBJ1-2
TGTGCCAGCAGCCCGGGGACAGGGGGTCATGGCTACACCTTC
CASSPGTGGHGYTF
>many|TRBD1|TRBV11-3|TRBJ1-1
TGTGCCAGCAGCCCCGGGACAGGGGTTTTGGACACTGAAGCTTTCTTT
CASSPGTGVLDTEAFF
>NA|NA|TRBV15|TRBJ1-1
TGTGCCACCAGCAGAGGCGCGGGACTCCTGAACACTGAAGCTTTCTTT
CATSRGAGLLNTEAFF
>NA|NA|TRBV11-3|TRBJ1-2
TGTGCCAGCAGCTTAGTCTCGGCAGCTAACTATGGCTACACCTTC
CASSLVSAANYGYTF
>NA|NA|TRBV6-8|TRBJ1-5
TGTGCCAGCAGTTTACATGGAAATCAGCCCCAGCATTTT
CASSLHGNQPQHF
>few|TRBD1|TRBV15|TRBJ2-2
TGTGCCACCAGCAGCTGGGACAGGGAAACCGGGGAGCTGTTTTTT
CATSSWDRETGELFF
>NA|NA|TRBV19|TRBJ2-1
TGTGCCAGTAGTAAATGGGACCAAGCAGTCGACTTGCAGTTCTTC
CASSKWDQAVDLQFF
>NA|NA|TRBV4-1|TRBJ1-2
TGCGCCAGCAGCCAAGTTTCCGGATATGGCTACACCTTC
CASSQVSGYGYTF
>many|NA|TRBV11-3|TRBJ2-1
TGTGCCAGCAGCTTACACTCCCTCCGGGGGAGCTCCTACAATGAGCAGTTCTTC
CASSLHSLRGSSYNEQFF
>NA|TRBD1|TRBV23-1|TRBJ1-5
TGCGCCAGCAGGAAACCCTTGGGGGGACAGGGCGATAATCAGCCCCAGCATTTT
CASRKPLGGQGDNQPQHF
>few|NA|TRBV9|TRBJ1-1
TGTGCCAGCAAGAGGACGGACGTAATGAACACTGAAGCTTTCTTT
CASKRTDVMNTEAFF
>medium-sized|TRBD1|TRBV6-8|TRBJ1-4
TGTGCCAGCAGGGGGACAGGGGGTAATGAAAAACTGTTTTTT
CASRGTGGNEKLFF
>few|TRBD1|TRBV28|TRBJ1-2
TGTGCCAGCAGAAAAGGACAGGCGGGCTATGGCTACACCTTC
CASRKGQAGYGYTF
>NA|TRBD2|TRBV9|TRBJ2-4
TGTGCCAGCAGCGTAGCGGTCGGGAGGGCCTCGGACATTCAGTACTTC
CASSVAVGRASDIQYF
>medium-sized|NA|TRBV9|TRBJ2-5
TGTGCCAGCAGCGGGTCCGAGATTGCGCGAGGGACCCAGTACTTC
CASSGSEIARGTQYF
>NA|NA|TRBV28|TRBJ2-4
TGTGCCAGCAGTTTAGCGGGAATGACAAACATTCAGTACTTC
CASSLAGMTNIQYF
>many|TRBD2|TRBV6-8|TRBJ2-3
TGTGCCAGCAGTTACCTTGCTAGCGGGAGTTTGACGCAGTATTTT
CASSYLASGSLTQYF
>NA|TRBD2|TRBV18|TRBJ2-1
TGTGCCAGCTCGCGAGAAGTTCTAGCGGGAGTTGAGCAGTTCTTC
CASSREVLAGVEQFF
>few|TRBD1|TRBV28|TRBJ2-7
TGTGCCAGCAGTGCTACAGGGGGCGGGTACGAGCAGTACTTC
CASSATGGGYEQYF
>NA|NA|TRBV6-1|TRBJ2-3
TGTGCCAGCAGTGAAGGGGCAAACACAGATACGCAGTATTTT
CASSEGANTDTQYF
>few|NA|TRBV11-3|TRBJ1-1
TGTGCCAGCAGCTTACTTCCCCAGGGCACTGAAGCTTTCTTT
CASSLLPQGTEAFF
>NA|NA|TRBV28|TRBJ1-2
TGTGCCAGCAGACTTCTTAGACAGGTTGCTAACTATGGCTACACCTTC
CASRLLRQVANYGYTF
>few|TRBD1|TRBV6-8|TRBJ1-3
TGTGCCAGCAGTTCCTCTCGACAGGGGTTTCCTGGAAACACCATATATTTT
CASSSSRQGFPGNTIYF
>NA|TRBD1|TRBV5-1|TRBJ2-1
TGCGCCAGCAGCAATCACAGGGGTTACAATGAGCAGTTCTTC
CASSNHRGYNEQFF
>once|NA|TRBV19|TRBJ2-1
TGTGCCAGTAGTATGCTCACAGGGTCGCGGAACTACAATGAGCAGTTCTTC
CASSMLTGSRNYNEQFF
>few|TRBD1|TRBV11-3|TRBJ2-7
TGTGCCAGCAGCTCTCGACAGGGGCCCTACGAGCAGTACTTC
CASSSRQGPYEQYF
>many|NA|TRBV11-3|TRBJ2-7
TGTGCCAGCAGCTTCCCGCTCTGGGGCAGGGAACCCTACGAGCAGTACTTC
CASSFPLWGREPYEQYF
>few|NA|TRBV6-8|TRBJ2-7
TGTGCCAGCAGTTCAAAGGGAGAACCGACCTACGAGCAGTACTTC
CASSSKGEPTYEQYF
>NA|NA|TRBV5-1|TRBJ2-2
TGCGCCAGCAGCTCGACTTACGCGGGGACCGGGGAGCTGTTTTTT
CASSSTYAGTGELFF
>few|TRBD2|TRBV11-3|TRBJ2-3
TGTGCCAGCAGCTTGGTTGCGGGAGTCTCAGATACGCAGTATTTT
CASSLVAGVSDTQYF
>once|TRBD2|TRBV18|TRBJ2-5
TGTGCCAGCTCACCCTCGAGAGTAGCGGGAATTCCAGAGACCCAGTACTTC
CASSPSRVAGIPETQYF
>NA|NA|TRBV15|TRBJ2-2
TGTGCCACCAGCAGAGGAGGAAGCAGCACCGGGGAGCTGTTTTTT
CATSRGGSSTGELFF